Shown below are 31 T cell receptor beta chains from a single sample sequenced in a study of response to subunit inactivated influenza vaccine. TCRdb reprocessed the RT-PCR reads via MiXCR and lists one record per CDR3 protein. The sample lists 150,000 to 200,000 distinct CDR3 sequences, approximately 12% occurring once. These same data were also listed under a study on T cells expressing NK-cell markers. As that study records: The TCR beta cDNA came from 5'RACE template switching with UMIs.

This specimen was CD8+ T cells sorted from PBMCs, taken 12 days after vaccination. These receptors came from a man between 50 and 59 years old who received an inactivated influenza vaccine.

The CDR3 DNA is TGCGCCAGCAGCCAAGACGGGGTTGGGGGAGAGACCCAGTACTTC. As protein: CASSQDGVGGETQYF. The chain recombines TRBV4-3 with TRBJ2-5; D is tentatively TRBD1 or TRBD2 (5 bases each). V dropped 0 bases and J dropped 4 bases, with 12 bases sitting between them. Germline CDR1 LGHNA, CDR2 YSLEER. The CDR3 extends over 15 amino acids.

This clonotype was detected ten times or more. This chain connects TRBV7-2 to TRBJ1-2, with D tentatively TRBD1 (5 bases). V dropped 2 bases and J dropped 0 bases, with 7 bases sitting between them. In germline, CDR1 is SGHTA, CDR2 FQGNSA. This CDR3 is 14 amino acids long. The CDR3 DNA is TGTGCCAGCAGCTTAACAGGTGCTAACTATGGCTACACCTTC. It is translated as CASSLTGANYGYTF.

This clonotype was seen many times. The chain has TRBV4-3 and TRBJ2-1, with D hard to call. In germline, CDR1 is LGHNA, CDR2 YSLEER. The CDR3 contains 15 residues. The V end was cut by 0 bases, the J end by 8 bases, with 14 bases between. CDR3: CASSQDGVARDEQFF. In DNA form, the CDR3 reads TGCGCCAGCAGCCAAGATGGAGTAGCTAGGGATGAGCAGTTCTTC.

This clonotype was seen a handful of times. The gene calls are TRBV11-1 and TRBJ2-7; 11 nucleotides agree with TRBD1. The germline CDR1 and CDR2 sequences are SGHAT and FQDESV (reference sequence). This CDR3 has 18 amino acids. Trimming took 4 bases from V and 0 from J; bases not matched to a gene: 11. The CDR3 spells CASSSGQGASILSYEQYF. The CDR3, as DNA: TGTGCCAGCAGCTCCGGACAGGGGGCTAGCATTCTCTCCTACGAGCAGTACTTC.

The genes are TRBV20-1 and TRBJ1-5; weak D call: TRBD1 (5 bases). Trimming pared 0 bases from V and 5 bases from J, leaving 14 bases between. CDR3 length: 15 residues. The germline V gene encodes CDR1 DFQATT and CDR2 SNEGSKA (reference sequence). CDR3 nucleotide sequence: TGCAGTGCTAGAGATTGGTCCAGGGAGGATCAGCCCCAGCATTTT. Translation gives CSARDWSREDQPQHF.

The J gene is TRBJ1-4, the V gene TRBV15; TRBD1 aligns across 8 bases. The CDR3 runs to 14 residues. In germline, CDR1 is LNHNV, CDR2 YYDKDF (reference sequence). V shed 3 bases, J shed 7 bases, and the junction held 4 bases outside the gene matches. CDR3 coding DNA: TGTGCCACCAGCAGGGACAGGGCCAGTGAAAAACTGTTTTTT. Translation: CATSRDRASEKLFF.

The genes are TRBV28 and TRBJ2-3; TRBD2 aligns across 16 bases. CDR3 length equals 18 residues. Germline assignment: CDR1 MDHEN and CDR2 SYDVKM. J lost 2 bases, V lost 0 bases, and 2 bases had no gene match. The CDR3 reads CASSLWGLAGGYTDTQYF. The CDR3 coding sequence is TGTGCCAGCAGTTTATGGGGACTAGCGGGGGGGTACACAGATACGCAGTATTTT.

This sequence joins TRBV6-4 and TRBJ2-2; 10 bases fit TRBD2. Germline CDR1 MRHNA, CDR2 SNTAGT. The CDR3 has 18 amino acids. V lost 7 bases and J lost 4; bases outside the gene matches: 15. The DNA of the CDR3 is TGTGCCAGCAAGCCCTCCATGGTAGCGGGAGGCCCCACCGGGGAGCTGTTTTTT. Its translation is CASKPSMVAGGPTGELFF.

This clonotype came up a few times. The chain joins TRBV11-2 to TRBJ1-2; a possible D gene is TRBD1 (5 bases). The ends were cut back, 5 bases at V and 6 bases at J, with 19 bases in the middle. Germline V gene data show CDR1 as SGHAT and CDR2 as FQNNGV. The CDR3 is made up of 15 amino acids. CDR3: CASSLRWGQGDGYTF. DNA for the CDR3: TGTGCCAGCAGCCTCCGATGGGGTCAGGGCGATGGCTACACCTTC.

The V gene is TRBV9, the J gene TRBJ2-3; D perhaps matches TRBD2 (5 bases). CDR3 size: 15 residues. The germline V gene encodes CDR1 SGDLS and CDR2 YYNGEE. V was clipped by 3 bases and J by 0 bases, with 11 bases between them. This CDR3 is CASSASGFSTDTQYF. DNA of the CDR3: TGTGCCAGCAGCGCTTCGGGATTTAGCACAGATACGCAGTATTTT.

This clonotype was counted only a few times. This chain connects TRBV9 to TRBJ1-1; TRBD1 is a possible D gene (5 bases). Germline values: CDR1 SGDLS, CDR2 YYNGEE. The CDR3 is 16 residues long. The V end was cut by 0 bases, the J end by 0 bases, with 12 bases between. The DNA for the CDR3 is TGTGCCAGCAGCGTAGTTTCGGGGCCGATGAACACTGAAGCTTTCTTT. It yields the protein CASSVVSGPMNTEAFF.

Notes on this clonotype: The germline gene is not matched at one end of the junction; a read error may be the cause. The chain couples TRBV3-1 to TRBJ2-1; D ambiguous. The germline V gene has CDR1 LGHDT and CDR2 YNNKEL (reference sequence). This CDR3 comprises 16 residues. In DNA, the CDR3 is TGTGCCAGCAGCCAAGTGAGGCTGAGCTCCTACGATGAGCAGTTCTTC. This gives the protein CASSQVRLSSYDEQFF.

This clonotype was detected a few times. The CDR3 DNA sequence: TGCGCCAGCAGCCGCGACGATGGGGCCCCTTTTGATACGCAGTATTTT. This encodes CASSRDDGAPFDTQYF. V usage is TRBV4-1 and J usage is TRBJ2-3; D may be TRBD1 (5 bases). The CDR3 loop spans 16 amino acids. V was trimmed by 4 bases and J by 6 bases, leaving 20 bases between them. Germline CDR1 reads MGHRA; CDR2 reads YSYEKL.

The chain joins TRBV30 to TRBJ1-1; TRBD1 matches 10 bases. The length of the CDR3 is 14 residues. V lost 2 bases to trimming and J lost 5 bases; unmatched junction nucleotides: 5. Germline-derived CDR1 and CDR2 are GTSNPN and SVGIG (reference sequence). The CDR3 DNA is TGTGCCTGGAGTCTAGACAGGGGGCGGACTGAAGCTTTCTTT. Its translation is CAWSLDRGRTEAFF.

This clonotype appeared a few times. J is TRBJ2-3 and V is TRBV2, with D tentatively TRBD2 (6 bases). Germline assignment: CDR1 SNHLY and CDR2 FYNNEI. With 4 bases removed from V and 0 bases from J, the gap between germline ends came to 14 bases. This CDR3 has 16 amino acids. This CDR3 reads CASSVGLTSSTDTQYF. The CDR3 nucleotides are TGTGCCAGCAGTGTAGGACTAACTTCTAGCACAGATACGCAGTATTTT.

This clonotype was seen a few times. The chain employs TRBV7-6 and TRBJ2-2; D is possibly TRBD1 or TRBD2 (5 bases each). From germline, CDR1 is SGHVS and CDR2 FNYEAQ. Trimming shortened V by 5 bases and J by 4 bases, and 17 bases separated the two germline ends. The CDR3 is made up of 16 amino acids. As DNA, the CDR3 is TGTGCCAGCAGCCCGCGTATGAGGGGTACCACCGGGGAGCTGTTTTTT. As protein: CASSPRMRGTTGELFF.

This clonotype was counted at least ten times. CDR3 in amino acids: CASSEGQRWDTQYF. DNA for the CDR3: TGTGCCAGCAGTGAGGGGCAGAGGTGGGATACGCAGTATTTT. The V call is TRBV2, the J call TRBJ2-3, with D perhaps matching TRBD1 (5 bases). Germline-derived CDR1 and CDR2 are SNHLY and FYNNEI. The V and J ends lost 3 bases and 6 bases respectively, with 13 bases between them. The CDR3 length is 14 residues. Complete variable domain (other parts from reference TRBV2 and TRBJ2-3): EPEVTQTPSHQVTQMGQEVILRCVPISNHLYFYWYRQILGQKVEFLVSFYNNEISEKSEIFDDQFSVERPDGSNFTLKIRSTKLEDSAMYFCASSEGQRWDTQYFGPGTRLTVL.

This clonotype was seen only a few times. CDR3 DNA: TGTGCCAGCAGCTTAGCGGCTAGCGGGGGGCTGGGATCCTACGAGCAGTACTTC. As protein: CASSLAASGGLGSYEQYF. The J gene is TRBJ2-7, the V gene TRBV7-2; 11 nucleotides match TRBD2. Trimming removed 0 bases from V and 1 base from J; junction bases left unmatched: 8. The CDR3 consists of 18 residues. Germline V gene data show CDR1 as SGHTA and CDR2 as FQGNSA. The whole variable domain, filled in from reference TRBV7-2 and TRBJ2-7, reads GAGVSQSPSNKVTEKGKDVELRCDPISGHTALYWYRQSLGQGLEFLIYFQGNSAPDKSGLPSDRFSAERTGGSVSTLTIQRTQQEDSAVYLCASSLAASGGLGSYEQYFGPGTRLTVT.

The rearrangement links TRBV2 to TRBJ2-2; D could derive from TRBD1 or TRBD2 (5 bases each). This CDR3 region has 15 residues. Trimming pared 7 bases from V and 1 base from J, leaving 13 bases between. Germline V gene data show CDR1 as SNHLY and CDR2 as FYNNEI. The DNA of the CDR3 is TGTGCCAGCACCCCGGGACGGCTGAACACCGGGGAGCTGTTTTTT. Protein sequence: CASTPGRLNTGELFF.

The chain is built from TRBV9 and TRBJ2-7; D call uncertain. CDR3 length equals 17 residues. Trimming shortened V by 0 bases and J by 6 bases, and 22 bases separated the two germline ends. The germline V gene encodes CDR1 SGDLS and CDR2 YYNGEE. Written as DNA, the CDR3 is TGTGCCAGCAGCGTAGGGGCCGCGGTTACCCCTACGGGCGAGCAGTACTTC. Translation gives CASSVGAAVTPTGEQYF.

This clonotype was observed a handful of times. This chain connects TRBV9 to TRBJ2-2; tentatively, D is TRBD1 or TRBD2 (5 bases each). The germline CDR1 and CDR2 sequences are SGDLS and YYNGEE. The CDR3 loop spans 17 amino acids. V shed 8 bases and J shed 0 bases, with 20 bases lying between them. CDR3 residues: CASGTQEADANTGELFF. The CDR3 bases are TGTGCCAGTGGGACGCAAGAAGCAGACGCGAACACCGGGGAGCTGTTTTTT.

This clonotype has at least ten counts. CDR3 region: CSARRLGGYEQYF. CDR3 sequence (DNA): TGCAGTGCTAGACGGTTAGGGGGCTACGAGCAGTACTTC. The V call is TRBV20-1, the J call TRBJ2-7; the D gene is possibly TRBD1 (6 bases). The CDR3 totals 13 residues. Germline V gene sequence: CDR1 DFQATT, CDR2 SNEGSKA (reference sequence). With 2 bases removed from V and 3 bases from J, the gap between germline ends came to 11 bases.

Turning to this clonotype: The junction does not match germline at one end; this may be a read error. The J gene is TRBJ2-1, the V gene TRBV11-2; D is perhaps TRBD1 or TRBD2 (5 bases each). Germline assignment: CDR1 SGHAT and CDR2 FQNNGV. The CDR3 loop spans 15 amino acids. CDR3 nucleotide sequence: TGTGCCAGCAGCTTAGGTCCGGGACGTGGGGATGAGCTGTTCTTC. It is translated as CASSLGPGRGDELFF.

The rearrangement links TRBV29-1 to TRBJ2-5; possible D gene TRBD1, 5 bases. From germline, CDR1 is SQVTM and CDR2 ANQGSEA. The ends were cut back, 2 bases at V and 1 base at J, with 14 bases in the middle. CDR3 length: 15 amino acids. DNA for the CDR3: TGCAGCGTTGAACCCACCTGGGGCGGCCAAGAGACCCAGTACTTC. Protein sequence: CSVEPTWGGQETQYF.

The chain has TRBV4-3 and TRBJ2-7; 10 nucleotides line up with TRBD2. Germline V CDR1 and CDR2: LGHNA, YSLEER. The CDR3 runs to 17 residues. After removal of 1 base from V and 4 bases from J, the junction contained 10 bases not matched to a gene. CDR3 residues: CASSQVLASGSPYEQYF. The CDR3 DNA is TGCGCCAGCAGCCAAGTTTTGGCTAGCGGGAGCCCGTACGAGCAGTACTTC.

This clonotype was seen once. For the CDR3, the DNA is TGTGCCAGCAGCCACCCGGGCTTACGCTACGAGCAGTACTTC. Translated, it gives CASSHPGLRYEQYF. The chain carries TRBV7-9 and TRBJ2-7; D unclear. The CDR3 totals 14 residues. The ends were cut back, 5 bases at V and 3 bases at J, with 14 bases in the middle. Germline V lookup: CDR1 SEHNR, CDR2 FQNEAQ (reference sequence).

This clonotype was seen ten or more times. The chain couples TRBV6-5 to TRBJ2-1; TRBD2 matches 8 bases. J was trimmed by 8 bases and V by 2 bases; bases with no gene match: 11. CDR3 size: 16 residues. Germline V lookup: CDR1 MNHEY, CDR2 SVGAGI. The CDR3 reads CASSYRTSTQFDEQFF. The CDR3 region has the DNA TGTGCCAGCAGTTACCGGACTAGCACCCAGTTCGATGAGCAGTTCTTC.

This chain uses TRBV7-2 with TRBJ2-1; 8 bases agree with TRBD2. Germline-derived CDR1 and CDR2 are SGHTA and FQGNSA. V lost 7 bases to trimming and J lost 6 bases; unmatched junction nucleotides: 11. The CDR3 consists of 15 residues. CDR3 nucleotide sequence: TGTGCCAGCACCCTATGGAGTAGCGGGGCCAATGAGCAGTTCTTC. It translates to CASTLWSSGANEQFF.

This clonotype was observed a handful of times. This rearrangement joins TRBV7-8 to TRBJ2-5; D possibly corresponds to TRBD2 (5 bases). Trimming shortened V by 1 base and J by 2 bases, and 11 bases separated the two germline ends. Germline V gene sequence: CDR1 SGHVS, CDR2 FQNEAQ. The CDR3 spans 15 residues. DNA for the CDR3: TGTGCCAGCAGCTTAGTAACTAGATCGCAAGAGACCCAGTACTTC. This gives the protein CASSLVTRSQETQYF.

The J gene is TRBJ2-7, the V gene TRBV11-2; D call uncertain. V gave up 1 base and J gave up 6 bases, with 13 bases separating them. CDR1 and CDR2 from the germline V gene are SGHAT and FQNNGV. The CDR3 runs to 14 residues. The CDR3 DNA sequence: TGTGCCAGCAGCTTAGCCCGACAAGCTTTCGAGCAGTACTTC. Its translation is CASSLARQAFEQYF.

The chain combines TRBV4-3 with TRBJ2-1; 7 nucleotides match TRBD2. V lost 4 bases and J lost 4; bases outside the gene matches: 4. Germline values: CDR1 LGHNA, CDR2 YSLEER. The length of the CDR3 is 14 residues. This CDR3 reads CASSPGGGYNEQFF. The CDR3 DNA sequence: TGCGCCAGCAGCCCCGGCGGGGGTTACAATGAGCAGTTCTTC.